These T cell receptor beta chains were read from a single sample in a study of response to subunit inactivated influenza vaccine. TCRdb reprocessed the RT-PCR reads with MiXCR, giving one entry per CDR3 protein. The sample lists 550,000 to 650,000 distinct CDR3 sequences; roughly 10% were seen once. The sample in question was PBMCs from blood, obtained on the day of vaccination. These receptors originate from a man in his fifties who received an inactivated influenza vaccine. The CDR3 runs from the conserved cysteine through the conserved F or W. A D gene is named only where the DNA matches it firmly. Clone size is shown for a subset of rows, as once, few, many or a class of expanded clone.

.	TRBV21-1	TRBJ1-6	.	CASSKGPTANSPLHF	TGTGCCAGCAGCAAAGGACCGACCGCTAATTCACCCCTCCACTTT
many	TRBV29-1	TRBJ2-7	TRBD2	CSVAGGTTGAYEQYF	TGCAGCGTCGCTGGGGGGACTACCGGGGCCTACGAGCAGTACTTC
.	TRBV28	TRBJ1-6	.	CASGMGQADSSYNSPLHF	TGTGCCAGCGGGATGGGACAAGCGGACAGCTCCTATAATTCACCCCTCCACTTT
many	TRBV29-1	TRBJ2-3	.	CSVRQDTQYF	TGCAGCGTCAGACAGGATACGCAGTATTTT
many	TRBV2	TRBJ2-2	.	CASSDGVTGELFF	TGTGCCAGCAGTGACGGAGTAACCGGGGAGCTGTTTTTT
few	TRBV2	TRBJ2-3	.	CASRPNVAQYF	TGTGCCAGCAGACCGAATGTTGCGCAGTATTTT
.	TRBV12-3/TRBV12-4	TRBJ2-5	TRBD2	CASSPQAPGLGAETQYF	TGTGCCAGCAGTCCTCAAGCCCCGGGACTAGGGGCGGAGACCCAGTACTTC
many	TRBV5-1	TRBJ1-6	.	CASSLEQSDSPLHF	TGCGCCAGCAGCTTGGAACAGTCAGATTCACCCCTCCACTTT
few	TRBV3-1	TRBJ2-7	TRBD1	CASSQESGQGFYEQYF	TGTGCCAGCAGCCAAGAAAGCGGACAGGGGTTTTACGAGCAGTACTTC
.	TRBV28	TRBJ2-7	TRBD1	CASRPPGTGRYEQYF	TGTGCCAGCAGACCACCCGGGACAGGGCGCTACGAGCAGTACTTC
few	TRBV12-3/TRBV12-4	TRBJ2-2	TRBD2	CASRGGLAGVGGELFF	TGTGCCAGCAGGGGGGGACTAGCGGGAGTAGGCGGGGAGCTGTTTTTT
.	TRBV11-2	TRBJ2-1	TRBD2	CASSKGLAGALSYNEQFF	TGTGCCAGCAGCAAAGGACTAGCGGGTGCCCTATCCTACAATGAGCAGTTCTTC
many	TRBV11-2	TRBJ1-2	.	CASSFFSLTGRAYVYGYTF	TGTGCCAGCAGCTTTTTTAGTCTTACGGGCAGGGCTTACGTCTATGGCTACACCTTC
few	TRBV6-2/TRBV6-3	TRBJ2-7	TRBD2	CASSLFASGTYSYEQYF	TGTGCCAGCAGTCTTTTCGCTAGCGGGACCTACTCCTACGAGCAGTACTTC
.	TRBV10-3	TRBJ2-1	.	CAIGDSYNEQFF	TGTGCCATCGGGGACTCCTACAATGAGCAGTTCTTC
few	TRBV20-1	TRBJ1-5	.	CSASTGQRNQPQHF	TGCAGTGCTTCGACAGGTCAGCGCAATCAGCCCCAGCATTTT
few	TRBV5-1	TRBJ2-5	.	CASSLGRQAHAGETQYF	TGCGCCAGCAGCTTGGGTAGACAGGCCCATGCCGGGGAGACCCAGTACTTC
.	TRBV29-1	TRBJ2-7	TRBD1	CSVEDSARGQNEQYF	TGCAGCGTTGAAGACAGCGCCAGGGGGCAGAACGAGCAGTACTTC
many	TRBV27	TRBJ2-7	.	CASSLSLGSNEQYF	TGTGCCAGCAGTTTATCGCTCGGGAGCAACGAGCAGTACTTC
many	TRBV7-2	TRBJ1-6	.	CASSSDSFYSPLHF	TGTGCCAGCAGCTCTGACAGCTTTTATTCACCCCTCCACTTT
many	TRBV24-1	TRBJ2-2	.	CATSPTVPGELFF	TGTGCCACCAGCCCGACAGTACCCGGGGAGCTGTTTTTT
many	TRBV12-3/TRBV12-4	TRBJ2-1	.	CASSFEFLYNEQFF	TGTGCCAGCAGTTTTGAATTCCTGTACAATGAGCAGTTCTTC
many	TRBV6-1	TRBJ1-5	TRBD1	CASRLTGNQPQHF	TGTGCCAGCAGGCTGACAGGGAATCAGCCCCAGCATTTT
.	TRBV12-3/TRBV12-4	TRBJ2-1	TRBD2	CASKLGLAENNEQFF	TGTGCCAGCAAACTGGGACTAGCGGAAAACAATGAGCAGTTCTTC
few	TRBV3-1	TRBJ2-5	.	CASSQGRDSTAQYF	TGTGCCAGCAGCCAAGGGCGGGATTCGACGGCCCAGTACTTC
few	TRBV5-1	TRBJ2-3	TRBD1	CASSLGTVEDTQYF	TGCGCCAGCAGCCTGGGGACAGTCGAAGATACGCAGTATTTT
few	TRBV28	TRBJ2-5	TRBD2	CASSSAGERGETQYF	TGTGCCAGCAGCTCAGCGGGGGAGCGAGGGGAGACCCAGTACTTC
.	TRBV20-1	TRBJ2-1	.	CSARGLGRTVRNEQFF	TGCAGTGCTAGAGGGTTGGGACGTACCGTTCGCAATGAGCAGTTCTTC
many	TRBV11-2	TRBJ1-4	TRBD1	CASSPGTGTGKLFF	TGTGCCAGCAGCCCCGGGACAGGGACAGGAAAACTGTTTTTT
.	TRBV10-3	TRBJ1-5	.	CAISPPGGPQHF	TGTGCCATCAGCCCTCCGGGGGGGCCCCAGCATTTT
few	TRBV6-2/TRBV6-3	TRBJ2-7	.	CASSYFGDSSYEQYF	TGTGCCAGCAGTTACTTCGGAGACAGCTCCTACGAGCAGTACTTC
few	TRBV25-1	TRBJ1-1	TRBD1	CASSGWDRRYEAFF	TGTGCCAGCAGTGGATGGGACAGGCGATATGAAGCTTTCTTT
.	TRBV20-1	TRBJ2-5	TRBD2	CSASPSAGGRETQYF	TGCAGTGCTAGTCCGTCGGCGGGGGGCCGGGAGACCCAGTACTTC
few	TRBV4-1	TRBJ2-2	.	CASSQPALDRTGELFF	TGCGCCAGCAGCCAACCGGCTCTGGACCGAACCGGGGAGCTGTTTTTT
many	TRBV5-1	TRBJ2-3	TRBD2	CASTFGLASTDTQYF	TGCGCCAGCACTTTCGGACTAGCCAGCACAGATACGCAGTATTTT
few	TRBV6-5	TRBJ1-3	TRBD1	CASSYSMDRAIRNTIYF	TGTGCCAGCAGTTACTCGATGGACAGGGCGATCCGGAACACCATATATTTT
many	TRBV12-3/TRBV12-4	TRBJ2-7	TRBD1	CASSLALGQTYEQYF	TGTGCCAGCAGTTTAGCGCTGGGACAGACCTACGAGCAGTACTTC
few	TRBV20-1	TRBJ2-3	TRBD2	CSAPRGGGPDTQYF	TGCAGTGCTCCCCGGGGCGGGGGGCCGGATACGCAGTATTTT
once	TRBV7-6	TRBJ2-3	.	CASSLDPDSGTDTQYF	TGTGCCAGCAGCTTAGACCCGGACAGCGGCACAGATACGCAGTATTTT
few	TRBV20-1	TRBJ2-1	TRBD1	CSASGTGGLSSYNEQFF	TGCAGTGCTTCCGGGACAGGGGGACTAAGCTCCTACAATGAGCAGTTCTTC
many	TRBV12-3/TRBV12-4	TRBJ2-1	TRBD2	CASSGLAGIYNEQFF	TGTGCCAGCAGCGGACTAGCGGGGATCTACAATGAGCAGTTCTTC
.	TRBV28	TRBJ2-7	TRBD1	CASSFFAGLGQSSYEQYF	TGTGCCAGCAGTTTTTTCGCTGGTTTGGGACAGAGCTCCTACGAGCAGTACTTC
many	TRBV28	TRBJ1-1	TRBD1	CASRRWTGGRTEAFF	TGTGCCAGCAGACGATGGACAGGGGGTAGGACTGAAGCTTTCTTT
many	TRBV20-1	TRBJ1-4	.	CSARVRGVGEKLFF	TGCAGTGCTAGAGTCAGGGGAGTGGGGGAAAAACTGTTTTTT
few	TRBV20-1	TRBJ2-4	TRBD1	CSARATGGSVNIQYF	TGCAGTGCTAGAGCTACAGGGGGCAGCGTAAACATTCAGTACTTC
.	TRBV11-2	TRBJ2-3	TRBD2	CASSPGGEGHNTDTQYF	TGTGCCAGCAGCCCTGGGGGGGAGGGCCATAACACAGATACGCAGTATTTT
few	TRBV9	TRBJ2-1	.	CASSVVVGSYNEQFF	TGTGCCAGCAGCGTAGTGGTGGGCAGCTACAATGAGCAGTTCTTC
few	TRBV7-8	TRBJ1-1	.	CASSPLGGGDTEAFF	TGTGCCAGCAGCCCCCTGGGGGGAGGGGACACTGAAGCTTTCTTT
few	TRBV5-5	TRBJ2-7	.	CASSPFGTNYEQYF	TGTGCCAGCAGCCCATTTGGGACCAACTACGAGCAGTACTTC
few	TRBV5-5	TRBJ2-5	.	CASSFRGYETQYF	TGTGCCAGCAGCTTTCGGGGCTACGAGACCCAGTACTTC
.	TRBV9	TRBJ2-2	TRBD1	CASSSTGQDTGELFF	TGTGCCAGCAGTTCCACGGGACAGGACACCGGGGAGCTGTTTTTT
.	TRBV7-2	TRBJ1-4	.	CASSLAIRQELFF	TGTGCCAGCAGCTTAGCCATACGACAGGAACTGTTTTTT
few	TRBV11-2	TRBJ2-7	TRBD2	CASSSQGGTSGRRNYEQYF	TGTGCCAGCAGCTCGCAGGGTGGGACTAGCGGGAGGCGAAATTACGAGCAGTACTTC
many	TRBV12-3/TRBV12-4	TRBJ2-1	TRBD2	CASSLAGGNEQFF	TGTGCCAGCAGTTTGGCGGGAGGTAATGAGCAGTTCTTC
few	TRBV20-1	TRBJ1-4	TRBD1	CSAMDREKLFF	TGCAGTGCTATGGACAGGGAAAAACTGTTTTTT
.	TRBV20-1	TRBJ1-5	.	CSAGGGSGEDNQPQHF	TGCAGTGCTGGGGGGGGGAGCGGGGAAGACAATCAGCCCCAGCATTTT
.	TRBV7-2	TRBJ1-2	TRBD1	CASSLAGAGGTGVDYGYTF	TGTGCCAGCAGCTTAGCGGGGGCTGGAGGGACAGGGGTAGACTATGGCTACACCTTC
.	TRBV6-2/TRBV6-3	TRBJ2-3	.	CASSWSRFRGTDTQYF	TGTGCCAGCAGCTGGTCCAGATTCCGGGGCACAGATACGCAGTATTTT